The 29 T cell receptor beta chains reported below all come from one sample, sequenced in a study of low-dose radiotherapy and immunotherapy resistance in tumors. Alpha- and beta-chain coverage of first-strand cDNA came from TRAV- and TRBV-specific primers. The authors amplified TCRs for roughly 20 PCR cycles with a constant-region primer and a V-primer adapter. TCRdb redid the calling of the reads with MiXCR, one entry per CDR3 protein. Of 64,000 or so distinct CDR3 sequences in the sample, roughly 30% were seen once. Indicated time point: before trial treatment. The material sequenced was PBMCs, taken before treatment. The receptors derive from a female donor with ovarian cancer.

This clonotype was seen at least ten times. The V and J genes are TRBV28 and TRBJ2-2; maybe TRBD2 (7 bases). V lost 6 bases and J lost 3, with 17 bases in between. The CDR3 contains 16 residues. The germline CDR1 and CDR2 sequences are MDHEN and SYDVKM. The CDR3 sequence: CASRPGGQGHTGELFF. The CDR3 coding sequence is TGTGCCAGCAGACCCGGGGGGCAGGGTCACACCGGGGAGCTGTTTTTT.

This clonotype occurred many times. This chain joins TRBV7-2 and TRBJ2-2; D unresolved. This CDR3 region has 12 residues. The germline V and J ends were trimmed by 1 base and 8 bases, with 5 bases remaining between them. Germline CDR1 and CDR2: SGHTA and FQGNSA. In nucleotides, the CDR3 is TGTGCCAGCAGCTTAGGCGTAGGGGAGCTGTTTTTT. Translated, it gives CASSLGVGELFF.

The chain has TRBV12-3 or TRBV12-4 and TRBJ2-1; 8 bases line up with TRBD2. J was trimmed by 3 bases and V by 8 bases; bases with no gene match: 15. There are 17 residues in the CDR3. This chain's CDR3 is CASSTTTHGGDYNEQFF. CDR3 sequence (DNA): TGTGCCAGCTCGACGACTACCCACGGGGGGGACTACAATGAGCAGTTCTTC.

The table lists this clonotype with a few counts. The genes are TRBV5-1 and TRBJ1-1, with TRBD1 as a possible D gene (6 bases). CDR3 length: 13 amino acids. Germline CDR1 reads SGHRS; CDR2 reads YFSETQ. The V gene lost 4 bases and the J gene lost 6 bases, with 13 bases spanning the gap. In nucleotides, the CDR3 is TGCGCCAGCAGCCCAGGGACATCGGCTGAAGCTTTCTTT. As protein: CASSPGTSAEAFF.

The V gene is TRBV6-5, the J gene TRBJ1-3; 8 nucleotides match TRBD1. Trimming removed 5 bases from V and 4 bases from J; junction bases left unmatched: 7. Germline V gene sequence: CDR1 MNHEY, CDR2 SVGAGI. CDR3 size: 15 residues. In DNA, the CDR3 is TGTGCCAGCAGTAGACAGGGGATTGCCGGAAACACCATATATTTT. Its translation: CASSRQGIAGNTIYF.

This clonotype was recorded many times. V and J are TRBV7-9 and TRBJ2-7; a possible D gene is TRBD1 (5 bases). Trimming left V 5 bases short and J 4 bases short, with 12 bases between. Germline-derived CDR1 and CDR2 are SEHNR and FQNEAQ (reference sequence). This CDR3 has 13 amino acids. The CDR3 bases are TGTGCCAGCAGCGACAGCTTACAATACGAGCAGTACTTC. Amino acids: CASSDSLQYEQYF.

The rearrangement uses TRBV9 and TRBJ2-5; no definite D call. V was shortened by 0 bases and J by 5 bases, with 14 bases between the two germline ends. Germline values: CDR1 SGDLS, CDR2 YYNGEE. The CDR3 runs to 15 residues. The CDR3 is CASSVVGGWSETQYF. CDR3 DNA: TGTGCCAGCAGCGTAGTTGGTGGGTGGTCGGAGACCCAGTACTTC.

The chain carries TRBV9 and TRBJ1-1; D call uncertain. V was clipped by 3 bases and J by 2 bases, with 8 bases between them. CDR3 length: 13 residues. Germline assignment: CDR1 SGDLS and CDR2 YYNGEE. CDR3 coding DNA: TGTGCCAGCAGCGAAAGTTATAACACTGAAGCTTTCTTT. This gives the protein CASSESYNTEAFF.

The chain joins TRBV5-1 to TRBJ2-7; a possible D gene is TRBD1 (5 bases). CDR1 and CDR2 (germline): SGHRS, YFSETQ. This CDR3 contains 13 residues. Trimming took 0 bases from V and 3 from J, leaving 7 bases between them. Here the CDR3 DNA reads TGCGCCAGCAGCTTGGGACAGAACTACGAGCAGTACTTC. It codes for CASSLGQNYEQYF.

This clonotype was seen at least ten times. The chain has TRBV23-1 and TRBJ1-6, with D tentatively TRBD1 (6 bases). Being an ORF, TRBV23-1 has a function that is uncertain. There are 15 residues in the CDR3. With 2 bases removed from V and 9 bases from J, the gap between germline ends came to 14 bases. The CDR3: CASSQQGLDVSPLHF. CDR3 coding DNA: TGCGCCAGCAGTCAACAGGGGTTGGACGTTTCACCCCTCCACTTT.

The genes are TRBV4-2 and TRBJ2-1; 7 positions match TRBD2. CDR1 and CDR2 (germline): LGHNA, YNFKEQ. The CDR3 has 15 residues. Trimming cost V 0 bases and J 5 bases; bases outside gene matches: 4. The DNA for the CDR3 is TGTGCCAGCAGCCAAGAGTCGACTAGCAACAATGAGCAGTTCTTC. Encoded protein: CASSQESTSNNEQFF.

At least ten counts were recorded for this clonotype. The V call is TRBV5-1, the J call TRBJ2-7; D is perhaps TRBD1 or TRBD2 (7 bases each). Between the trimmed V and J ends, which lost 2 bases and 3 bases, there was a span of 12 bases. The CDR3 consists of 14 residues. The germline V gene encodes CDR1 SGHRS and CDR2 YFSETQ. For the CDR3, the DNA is TGCGCCAGCAGCTTAGCGGGACAGCGCTACGAGCAGTACTTC. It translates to CASSLAGQRYEQYF.

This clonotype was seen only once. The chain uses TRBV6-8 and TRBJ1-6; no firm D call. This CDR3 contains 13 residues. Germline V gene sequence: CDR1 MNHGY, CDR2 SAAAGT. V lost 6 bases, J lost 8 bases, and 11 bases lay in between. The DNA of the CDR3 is TGTGCCAGCAGGGCCACGCGGGATTCACCCCTCCACTTT. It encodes CASRATRDSPLHF.

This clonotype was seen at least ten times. CDR3 DNA: TGTGCCAGCAGCCCTGGCCTTCGGGACACTGAAGCTTTCTTT. Amino acids: CASSPGLRDTEAFF. The rearrangement links TRBV4-2 to TRBJ1-1; D is undetermined. Looked up from germline, CDR1 is LGHNA and CDR2 is YNFKEQ. This CDR3 region has 14 residues. Trimming removed 4 bases at V and 3 bases at J, with 12 bases between.

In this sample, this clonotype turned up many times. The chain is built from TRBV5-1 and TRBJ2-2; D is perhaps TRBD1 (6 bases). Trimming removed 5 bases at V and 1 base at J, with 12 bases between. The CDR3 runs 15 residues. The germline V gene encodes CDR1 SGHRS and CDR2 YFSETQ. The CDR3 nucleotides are TGCGCCAGCAGTCCATCGGGACAGAACACCGGGGAGCTGTTTTTT. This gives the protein CASSPSGQNTGELFF.

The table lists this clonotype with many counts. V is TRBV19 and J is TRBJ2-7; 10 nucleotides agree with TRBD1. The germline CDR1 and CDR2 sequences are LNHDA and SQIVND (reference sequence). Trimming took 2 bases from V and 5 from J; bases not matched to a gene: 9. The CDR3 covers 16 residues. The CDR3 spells CASSINVGQGTHEQYF. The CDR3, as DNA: TGTGCCAGTAGTATAAACGTGGGACAGGGGACCCACGAGCAGTACTTC.

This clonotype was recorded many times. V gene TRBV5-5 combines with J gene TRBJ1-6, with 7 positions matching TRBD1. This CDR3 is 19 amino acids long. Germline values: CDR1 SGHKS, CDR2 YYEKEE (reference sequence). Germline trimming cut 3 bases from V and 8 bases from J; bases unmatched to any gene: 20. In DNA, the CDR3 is TGTGCCAGCAGCTACCGCCGACAGGGACAAGGAGAGGTGGATTCACCCCTCCACTTT. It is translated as CASSYRRQGQGEVDSPLHF.

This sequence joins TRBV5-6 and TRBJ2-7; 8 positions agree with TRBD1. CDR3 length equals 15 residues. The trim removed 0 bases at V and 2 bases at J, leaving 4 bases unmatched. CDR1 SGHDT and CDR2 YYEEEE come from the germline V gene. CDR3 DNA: TGTGCCAGCAGCTTGGCCGAGACAGGGGCCTACGAGCAGTACTTC. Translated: CASSLAETGAYEQYF. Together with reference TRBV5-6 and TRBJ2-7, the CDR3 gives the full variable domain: DAGVTQSPTHLIKTRGQQVTLRCSPKSGHDTVSWYQQALGQGPQFIFQYYEEEERQRGNFPDRFSGHQFPNYSSELNVNALLLGDSALYLCASSLAETGAYEQYFGPGTRLTVT.

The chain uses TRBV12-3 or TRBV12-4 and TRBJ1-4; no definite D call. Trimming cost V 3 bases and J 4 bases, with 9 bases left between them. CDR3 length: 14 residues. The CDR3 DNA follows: TGTGCCAGCAGTTTCGGCCGGAATAATGAAAAACTGTTTTTT. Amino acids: CASSFGRNNEKLFF.

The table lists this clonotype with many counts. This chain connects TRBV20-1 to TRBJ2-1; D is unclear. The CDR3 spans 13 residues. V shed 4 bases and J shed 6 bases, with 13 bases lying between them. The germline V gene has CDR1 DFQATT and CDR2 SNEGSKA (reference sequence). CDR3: CSATVPPSNEQFF. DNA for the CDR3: TGCAGTGCTACCGTCCCACCGTCCAATGAGCAGTTCTTC.

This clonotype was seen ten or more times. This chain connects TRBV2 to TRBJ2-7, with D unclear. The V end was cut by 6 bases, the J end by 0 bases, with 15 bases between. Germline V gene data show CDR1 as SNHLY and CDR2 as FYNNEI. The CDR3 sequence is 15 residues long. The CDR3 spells CASSPGPLGSYEQYF. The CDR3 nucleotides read TGTGCCAGCAGCCCGGGTCCTTTAGGCTCCTACGAGCAGTACTTC.

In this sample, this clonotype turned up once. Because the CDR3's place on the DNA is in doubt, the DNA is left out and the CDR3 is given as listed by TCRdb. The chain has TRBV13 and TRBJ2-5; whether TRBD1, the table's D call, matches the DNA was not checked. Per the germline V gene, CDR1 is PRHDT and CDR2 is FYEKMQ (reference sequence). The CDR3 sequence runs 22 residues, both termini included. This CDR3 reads CASTNQTSMYLCVTGGGETQYF.

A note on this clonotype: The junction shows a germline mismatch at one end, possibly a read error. This CDR3 is CASSQDKGLGANTEAFF. The CDR3 DNA is TGTGCCAGCAGCCAAGATAAGGGGCTGGGCGCGAACACTGAAGCTTTCTTT. The V call is TRBV4-1, the J call TRBJ1-1; TRBD1 is a possible D gene (5 bases). The CDR3 loop spans 17 amino acids. Germline CDR1 reads MGHRA; CDR2 reads YSYEKL.

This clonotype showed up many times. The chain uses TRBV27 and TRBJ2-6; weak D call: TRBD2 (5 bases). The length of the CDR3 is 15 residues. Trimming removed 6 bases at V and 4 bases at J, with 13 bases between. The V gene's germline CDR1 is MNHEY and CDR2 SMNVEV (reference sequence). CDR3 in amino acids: CASSSTRLGANVLTF. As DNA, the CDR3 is TGTGCCAGCAGCTCCACTAGGCTAGGGGCCAACGTCCTGACTTTC. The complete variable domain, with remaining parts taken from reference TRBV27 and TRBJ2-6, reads EAQVTQNPRYLITVTGKKLTVTCSQNMNHEYMSWYRQDPGLGLRQIYYSMNVEVTDKGDVPEGYKVSRKEKRNFPLILESPSPNQTSLYFCASSSTRLGANVLTFGAGSRLTVL.

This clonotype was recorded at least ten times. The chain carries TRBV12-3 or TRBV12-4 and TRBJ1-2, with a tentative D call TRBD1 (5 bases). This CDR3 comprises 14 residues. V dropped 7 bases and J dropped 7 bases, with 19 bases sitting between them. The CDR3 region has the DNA TGTGCCAGCATTCTAAGTCCGGACACCAGTGGCTACACCTTC. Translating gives CASILSPDTSGYTF.

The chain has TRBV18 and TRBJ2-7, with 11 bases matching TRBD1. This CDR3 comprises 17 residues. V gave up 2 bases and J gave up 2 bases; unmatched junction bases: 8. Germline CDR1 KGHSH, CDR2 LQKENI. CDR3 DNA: TGTGCCAGCTCACCAAGGACAGGGGGCTCCCCTGCCTACGAGCAGTACTTC. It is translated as CASSPRTGGSPAYEQYF.

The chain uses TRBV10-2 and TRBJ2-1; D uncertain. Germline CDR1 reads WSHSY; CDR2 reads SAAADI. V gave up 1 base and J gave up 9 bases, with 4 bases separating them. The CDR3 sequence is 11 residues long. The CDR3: CASSELGEQFF. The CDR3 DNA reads TGCGCCAGCAGTGAGTTGGGTGAGCAGTTCTTC.

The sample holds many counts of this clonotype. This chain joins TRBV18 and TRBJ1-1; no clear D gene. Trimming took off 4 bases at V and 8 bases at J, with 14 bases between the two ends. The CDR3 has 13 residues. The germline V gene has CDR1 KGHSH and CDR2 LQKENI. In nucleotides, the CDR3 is TGTGCCAGCTCACTAAGCCGGACGGAGGAAGCTTTCTTT. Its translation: CASSLSRTEEAFF.

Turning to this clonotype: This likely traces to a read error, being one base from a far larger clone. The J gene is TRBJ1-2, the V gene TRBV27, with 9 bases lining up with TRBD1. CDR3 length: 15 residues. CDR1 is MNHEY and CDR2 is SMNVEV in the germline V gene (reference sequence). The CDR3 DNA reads TGTGCCACCAGTGACCAGGGACAGGGACCCCATGGCTACACCTTC. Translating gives CATSDQGQGPHGYTF.